This T cell receptor beta chain was documented in a study of blood T cell repertoires in COVID-19. V was cut by 1 base and J by 0 bases, with 12 bases left in between. Germline V gene sequence: CDR1 LNHNV, CDR2 YYDKDF (reference sequence). CDR3 length: 16 amino acids. Assay: immunoSEQ multiplex PCR; the TCRdb copy retains only in-frame clones and omits some. This table holds about 71,000 clones, 89% found once. The clonotype was recovered from a man aged 50-60 years with active COVID-19. The chain couples TRBV15 to TRBJ2-5; D possibly corresponds to TRBD1 (6 bases). The sequenced material came from peripheral blood. This chain's CDR3 is CATSRALTGYQETQYF. The CDR3 region has the DNA TGTGCCACCAGCAGAGCCCTTACAGGGTACCAAGAGACCCAGTACTTC.